This T cell receptor beta chain was obtained from a study of graft-versus-host responses after intestinal transplantation. The wider study: In this cohort, recipients had multivisceral, liver-intestinal, or isolated intestinal transplants. For approximately three years after anti-thymocyte globulin induction, all recipients took tacrolimus and steroids. Study-wide findings and caveats: Peak circulating GvH clone levels tracked with early post-transplant HvG declines. The recipient marrow held GvH clones, and some of them showed up first in ileum or blood.

Generated by immunoSEQ multiplex PCR, the TCRdb table keeps only in-frame clones and is missing some. The sample lists about 120,000 clones, approximately 90% occurring once. A remark on this clone: Its antigen is unknown.

Germline V gene data show CDR1 as MRHNA and CDR2 as SNTAGT. V lost 8 bases and J 3 bases, leaving 12 bases between the germline ends. The CDR3 length is 13 residues. This clonotype originated in a human donor who was the organ donor for an intestinal transplant. The chain has TRBV6-4 and TRBJ2-3, with D perhaps matching TRBD1 (5 bases). The sample was unstimulated CD4+ T cells sorted from spleen or lymph node cells, taken before transplant. Here the CDR3 DNA reads TGTGCCAGCCGCAAGGGGAAGACAGATACGCAGTATTTT. Translated, it gives CASRKGKTDTQYF.